This T cell receptor beta chain was sequenced for a study of blood T cell repertoires in COVID-19 (dated by TCRdb to about 2020). Regarding the research as a whole: The collaborator samples originated in the United States, Italy and Spain and spanned the acute and convalescent phases of COVID-19. The material from the prospective study consisted of cDNA or gDNA derived from T cells, B-cell-depleted T cells, or PBMCs. A de-identified subject ID, COVID-19 status, age in years and sex were almost always included in the sample metadata. The samples were drawn from the first 160 participants of the ongoing ImmuneRACE study and from 1,254 subjects provided by 6 global collaborators. Subjects who had been exposed to COVID-19, were actively infected with it, or had recovered from it provided the deeply sampled blood TCRbeta repertoires that made up the dataset. The repertoires were released in a freely available public database meant as a resource for research on the immune response to SARS-CoV-2. Where available, HLA class I and class II types were taken from metadata supplied by the sample provider and were not determined by assay-based typing. What the study reported, not specific to this receptor: How much clinical and demographic metadata was included differed by source and by participant, and the metadata was provided uncurated.

This clone was found a few times. Its antigen is not yet known. No per-base quality is available; no much larger clone lies one base away. TCRbeta CDR3 regions were amplified from genomic DNA using the immunoSEQ Assay, a bias-controlled multiplex PCR. The study's own analysis went as follows. The number of nucleated cells in each sample was estimated from the amplification of reference gene primers within the assay. To quantify the absolute abundance of each unique TCRbeta CDR3 rearrangement, sequence reads were collapsed and filtered. For each sample, productive Simpson clonality was calculated as the square root of Simpson's diversity index across productive rearrangements. The table was pulled from immuneACCESS by TCRdb, which kept in-frame rearrangements only. Such tables lose some clones; where checked, under half of the loss comes from unresolved V genes, and the rest has no known cause. V, J and clone size derive from that table, while D and trimming were established from the DNA sequence. The sample table shows fewer than 250,000 clones, and about 85% are seen once. Together, the top ten hold over 0.95% of the sample.

Collaborating institutions collected whole blood in K2EDTA tubes following their own protocols. Collaborator samples were shipped for TCRbeta analysis as frozen whole blood, isolated PBMCs, or DNA extracted from either sample type. V has 4 bases trimmed and J has 0 bases trimmed; junction bases matching no gene number 6. From the cysteine up to the phenylalanine, the CDR3 has a length of 17 residues. This entry keeps only the CDR3 DNA: 51 bases, framed from base 1. CDR1 KGHDR and CDR2 SFDVKD were looked up in the germline V gene. The sequenced sample was peripheral blood. The chain couples TRBV24-1 to TRBJ2-1; TRBD2 lines up with 9 middle nucleotides. This clonotype was sampled from a man aged 35 to 55 with acute or convalescent COVID-19. Here the CDR3 is given as CATSDPTSGGSYNEQFF. The DNA reads as follows: TGTGCCACCAGTGACCCGACTAGCGGAGGCTCCTACAATGAGCAGTTCTTC.